Listed here are 32 T cell receptor beta chains from one sample, sequenced in a study of diagnostic markers for celiac disease. TCRdb re-called the reads and catalogs CDR3 proteins one per entry, DNA excluded. This sample contains some 420 distinct CDR3 sequences. Sequenced: either unsorted cells or a sorted T cell fraction (not recorded which). Receptors originate from a human donor.

The rearrangement joins TRBV9 to TRBJ2-1; TCRdb gives TRBD2 as the D gene, but with no DNA this cannot be confirmed. The germline V gene has CDR1 SGDLS and CDR2 YYNGEE. The CDR3 length is 15 residues. The CDR3 region is CASSKRTRSQGEQFF.

This clonotype is large by frequency. The chain links TRBV12-3 or TRBV12-4 to TRBJ1-1. The CDR3 length is 16 residues. Here the CDR3 reads CASSPMGSGRDTEAFF.

The chain carries TRBV15 and TRBJ2-6; TCRdb lists TRBD1, though no DNA is available to test this call. This CDR3 contains 17 residues. Per germline, CDR1 LNHNV and CDR2 YYDKDF (reference sequence). The chain's CDR3 is CATSRFRDRAGANVLTF.

Measured by frequency, this clonotype is medium-sized (0.01 to 0.1%). The V call is TRBV18, the J call TRBJ2-7. CDR1 KGHSH and CDR2 LQKENI come from the germline V gene. This CDR3 has 15 amino acids. CDR3: CASSPPQGAPFEQYF.

This clonotype is identified as medium-sized (0.01 to 0.1%) from frequency. This sequence joins TRBV7-3 and TRBJ1-4. Germline V gene data show CDR1 as SGHTA and CDR2 as FQGTGA. The CDR3 runs 16 residues. This CDR3 is CASSFPSGASNEKLFF.

The V and J genes are TRBV7-2 and TRBJ2-1; checking the TCRdb D call of TRBD2 is not possible without DNA. CDR3 size: 17 residues. Germline lookup yields CDR1 SGHTA and CDR2 FQGNSA. The CDR3 is CASSRGLAGVSYNEQFF.

The chain carries TRBV12-3 or TRBV12-4 and TRBJ2-4; TCRdb's D gene call, TRBD1, goes unchecked for lack of DNA. The CDR3 loop spans 17 amino acids. CDR3 in amino acids: CASSHGTGKLAKNIQYF.

This clonotype is deemed medium-sized by its frequency. This rearrangement joins TRBV3-1 to TRBJ2-1; checking the TCRdb D call of TRBD2 is not possible without DNA. Germline V gene data show CDR1 as LGHDT and CDR2 as YNNKEL (reference sequence). The CDR3 runs 14 residues. The CDR3 reads CATQGLVGTNEQFF.

This clonotype counts as large by frequency. The chain employs TRBV2 and TRBJ1-1. Germline CDR1 is SNHLY and CDR2 is FYNNEI. The CDR3 extends over 14 amino acids. The CDR3 here is CASSVGQVNTEAFF.

Its frequency marks this clonotype as medium-sized. The genes are TRBV7-2 and TRBJ2-1. This CDR3 comprises 11 residues. CDR1 is SGHTA and CDR2 is FQGNSA in the germline V gene. The chain's CDR3 is CASSFNNEQFF. The variable domain in full, completed from reference TRBV7-2 and TRBJ2-1, reads GAGVSQSPSNKVTEKGKDVELRCDPISGHTALYWYRQSLGQGLEFLIYFQGNSAPDKSGLPSDRFSAERTGGSVSTLTIQRTQQEDSAVYLCASSFNNEQFFGPGTRLTVL.

This chain links TRBV4-3 with TRBJ2-1; TCRdb gives TRBD1 as the D gene, but with no DNA this cannot be confirmed. Germline values: CDR1 LGHNA, CDR2 YSLEER. CDR3 length: 16 residues. The CDR3 loop is CASSQGVPQGGNEQFF.

The rearrangement uses TRBV23-1 and TRBJ1-1; the TRBD1 assignment by TCRdb is unverifiable without DNA. TRBV23-1 is an ORF for which the function is uncertain. This CDR3 has 15 amino acids. The CDR3 loop is CASSRLPGGNTEAFF.

This sequence joins TRBV18 and TRBJ2-7; with no DNA, the TCRdb D assignment of TRBD2 cannot be verified. The V gene's germline CDR1 is KGHSH and CDR2 LQKENI. The CDR3 covers 13 residues. CDR3 in amino acids: CASSPTWGDEQYF.

The V and J genes are TRBV28 and TRBJ1-4. The germline V gene encodes CDR1 MDHEN and CDR2 SYDVKM. The CDR3 sequence is 12 residues long. The CDR3 protein is CASSWRAEKLFF.

Considering frequency, this clonotype is hyperexpanded. The CDR3 region is CASRLAGRTDTQYF. The chain uses TRBV10-2 and TRBJ2-3; the D gene TCRdb calls, TRBD2, cannot be checked with no DNA. This CDR3 comprises 14 residues. Germline CDR1 reads WSHSY; CDR2 reads SAAADI.

This clonotype is identified as medium-sized from frequency. This chain links TRBV29-1 with TRBJ2-7. Germline CDR1 and CDR2: SQVTM and ANQGSEA. The CDR3 is 12 amino acids. The CDR3 protein is CSVEERDYEQYF.

This chain joins TRBV27 and TRBJ1-3; the D call of TRBD1 rests on TCRdb alone, since no DNA is present to check it. Germline V gene data show CDR1 as MNHEY and CDR2 as SMNVEV (reference sequence). The CDR3 has 14 amino acids. The CDR3 sequence is CASSIGRQGNTIYF.

The chain joins TRBV20-1 to TRBJ2-7; TCRdb selects TRBD1, and the lack of DNA leaves this call unchecked. Germline CDR1 reads DFQATT; CDR2 reads SNEGSKA (reference sequence). This CDR3 spans 17 amino acids. This CDR3 reads CSAVSGTGAFGRYEQYF.

This sequence joins TRBV24-1 and TRBJ2-1. The CDR3 loop spans 15 amino acids. CDR1 KGHDR and CDR2 SFDVKD come from the germline V gene. The CDR3: CATSNGQATRNEQFF.

The chain carries TRBV2 and TRBJ2-2; TCRdb picks TRBD2, but there is no DNA to check that call. The CDR3 extends over 17 amino acids. Germline V gene lookup returns CDR1 SNHLY and CDR2 FYNNEI. The chain's CDR3 is CASSEPSDSTNTGELFF.

This clonotype ranks as medium-sized in terms of frequency. The chain carries TRBV7-3 and TRBJ2-5; TCRdb selects TRBD2, and the lack of DNA leaves this call unchecked. The V gene's germline CDR1 is SGHTA and CDR2 FQGTGA. CDR3 length: 16 amino acids. The CDR3 is CASSPSPNLGQETQYF. The full variable domain, in which reference TRBV7-3 and TRBJ2-5 provide the parts outside the CDR3, is GAGVSQTPSNKVTEKGKYVELRCDPISGHTALYWYRQSLGQGPEFLIYFQGTGAADDSGLPNDRFFAVRPEGSVSTLKIQRTERGDSAVYLCASSPSPNLGQETQYFGPGTRLLVL.

Frequency places this clonotype as medium-sized. The V call is TRBV2, the J call TRBJ1-5; TCRdb gives TRBD1 as the D gene, but with no DNA this cannot be confirmed. This CDR3 spans 16 amino acids. CDR1 SNHLY and CDR2 FYNNEI come from the germline V gene. The CDR3 region is CASRKTIGTGYQPQHF.

This chain connects TRBV10-3 to TRBJ1-2. The germline V gene encodes CDR1 ENHRY and CDR2 SYGVKD. CDR3 length: 15 amino acids. The CDR3 loop reads CAISGGRESEYGYTF.

This clonotype is called medium-sized based on its frequency. The chain employs TRBV10-3 and TRBJ2-5; TCRdb lists TRBD2, though no DNA is available to test this call. Per the germline V gene, CDR1 is ENHRY and CDR2 is SYGVKD. The CDR3 spans 16 residues. The CDR3 reads CAISESETGVGETQYF.

This chain links TRBV2 with TRBJ2-1; TCRdb designates TRBD2, a call that cannot be tested without DNA. The CDR3 spans 15 residues. Looked up from germline, CDR1 is SNHLY and CDR2 is FYNNEI. The CDR3 sequence is CASSPGTSGGDEQFF.

Measured by frequency, this clonotype is medium-sized. The V gene is TRBV18, the J gene TRBJ2-7; TCRdb names TRBD1, which stays unverified in the absence of DNA. Germline loops: CDR1 KGHSH, CDR2 LQKENI. CDR3 length: 15 amino acids. The CDR3 protein is CASSYAGQGAYEQYF.

The CDR3: CASSIYLCSVAQGWSTEAFF. The gene calls are TRBV11-3 and TRBJ1-1. The CDR3 extends over 20 amino acids. From germline, CDR1 is SGHNT and CDR2 YENEEA.

Judged by frequency, this clonotype is medium-sized. The rearrangement links TRBV28 to TRBJ1-5. The germline V gene encodes CDR1 MDHEN and CDR2 SYDVKM. This CDR3 is built from 14 residues. This CDR3 reads CASSLWGEGQPQHF.

This clonotype registers medium-sized (0.01 to 0.1%) by frequency. The V and J genes are TRBV2 and TRBJ1-2. This CDR3 is 13 amino acids long. CDR1 is SNHLY and CDR2 is FYNNEI in the germline V gene. The CDR3 here is CASSEEQYYGYTF.

This clonotype is medium-sized by frequency. The rearrangement uses TRBV28 and TRBJ1-4; the TRBD1 assignment by TCRdb is unverifiable without DNA. This CDR3 region has 15 residues. The V gene's germline CDR1 is MDHEN and CDR2 SYDVKM. The CDR3 spells CASSFRDRAGEKLFF.

The gene calls are TRBV20-1 and TRBJ2-7; TCRdb names TRBD1, which stays unverified in the absence of DNA. The V gene's germline CDR1 is DFQATT and CDR2 SNEGSKA (reference sequence). This CDR3 is built from 15 residues. The CDR3 protein is CSAAAPKGYGYEQYF.

According to its frequency, this clonotype is large. The chain links TRBV6-6 to TRBJ1-3; no DNA is available, so the TRBD1 call from TCRdb remains unchecked. This CDR3 comprises 16 residues. The germline gives CDR1 MNHNY, CDR2 SVGAGI (reference sequence). The CDR3 region is CASSSKQGNSGNTIYF.